The entry below describes one TCR beta chain. This sample stems from a study of cytomegalovirus exposure and HLA in healthy donors. The PCR contained 60 Vbeta and 13 Jbeta primers. The protocol was immunoSEQ multiplex PCR, while the TCRdb copy is restricted to in-frame clones and leaves out a portion. The sample features 95,000 to 150,000 clones, with approximately 2.6% in its top ten. Sequenced input: PBMCs. The sequence derives from a man under 40 in good health and CMV-seronegative.

The CDR3 nucleotides read TGCAGTGCTAGAGATGGGGCCGAGCAGTACTTC. Its translation is CSARDGAEQYF. J is TRBJ2-7 and V is TRBV20-1, with a tentative D call TRBD1 (5 bases). The CDR3 has 11 amino acids. Trimming stripped 0 bases from V and 6 bases from J, with 6 bases between. The germline CDR1 and CDR2 sequences are DFQATT and SNEGSKA (reference sequence).